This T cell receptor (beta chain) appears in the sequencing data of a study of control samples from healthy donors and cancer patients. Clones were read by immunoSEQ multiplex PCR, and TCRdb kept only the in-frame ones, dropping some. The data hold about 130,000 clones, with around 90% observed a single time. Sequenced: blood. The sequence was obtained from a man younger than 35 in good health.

The CDR3 DNA follows: TGTGCCTGGAGTGTAGCAGGGACTGAAGCTTTCTTT. Amino acids: CAWSVAGTEAFF. This sequence joins TRBV30 and TRBJ1-1; D is perhaps TRBD1 (5 bases). V lost 0 bases, J lost 5 bases, and 7 bases lay in between. The germline gives CDR1 GTSNPN, CDR2 SVGIG (reference sequence). This CDR3 has 12 residues.